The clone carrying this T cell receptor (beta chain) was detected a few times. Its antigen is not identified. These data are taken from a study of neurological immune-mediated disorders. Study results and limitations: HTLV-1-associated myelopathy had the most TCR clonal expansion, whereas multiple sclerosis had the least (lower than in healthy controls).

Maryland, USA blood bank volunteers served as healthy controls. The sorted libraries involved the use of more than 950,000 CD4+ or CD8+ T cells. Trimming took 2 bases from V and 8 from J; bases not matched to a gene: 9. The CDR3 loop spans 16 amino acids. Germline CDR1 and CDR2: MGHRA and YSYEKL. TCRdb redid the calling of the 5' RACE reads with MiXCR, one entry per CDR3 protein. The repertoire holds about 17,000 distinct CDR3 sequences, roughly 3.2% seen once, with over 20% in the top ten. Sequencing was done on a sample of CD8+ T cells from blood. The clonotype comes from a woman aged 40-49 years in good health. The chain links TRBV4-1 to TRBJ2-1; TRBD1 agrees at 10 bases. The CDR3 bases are TGCGCCAGCAGCCAAACACCCGGGACAGGGGTCCATGAGCAGTTCTTC. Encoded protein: CASSQTPGTGVHEQFF.